Below, 2 T cell receptor beta chains from the same sample are listed, as sequenced in a study of shared clonotypes between healthy human individuals. Sequencing used immunoSEQ multiplex PCR; TCRdb keeps in-frame clones, though not all of them. The sample carries about 360,000 clones, more than 60% recorded once. Sequencing was performed on memory CD4+ T cells sorted from blood. Subset in this sample: CD45RA-negative fraction. The receptors come from a young man in good health.

This chain uses TRBV10-3 with TRBJ2-3; 13 bases are shared with TRBD2. V shed 2 bases, J shed 2 bases, and the junction held 4 bases outside the gene matches. The CDR3 totals 17 residues. Germline CDR1 is ENHRY and CDR2 is SYGVKD. CDR3 sequence: CAISEIGLAGDTDTQYF. In DNA form, the CDR3 reads TGTGCCATCAGTGAGATCGGACTAGCGGGGGACACAGATACGCAGTATTTT.

This rearrangement joins TRBV10-3 to TRBJ1-4; 7 bases match TRBD1. The V and J ends lost 6 bases and 0 bases, in that order; junction bases with no gene match: 13. The CDR3 runs to 18 residues. CDR1 is ENHRY, CDR2 SYGVKD, per germline. CDR3 region: CAISPNRGPLPTNEKLFF. The CDR3 DNA reads TGTGCCATCAGCCCTAACAGGGGACCGTTACCAACTAATGAAAAACTGTTTTTT.